These 10 T cell receptor beta chains share one sample of origin, sequenced in a study of control samples from healthy donors and cancer patients. Only in-frame clones appear in the TCRdb table, and some are missing; sequencing was by immunoSEQ multiplex PCR. The table shows tens of thousands of clones, with approximately 86% occurring only once. The sample comprised PBMCs. Receptors were obtained from a woman aged 40 to 50 with lung cancer.

Worth noting for this clone: An end of the junction differs from the germline gene, which may be a read error. The chain uses TRBV7-9 and TRBJ2-3, with 10 bases that match TRBD2. CDR1 SEHNR and CDR2 FQNEAQ come from the germline V gene (reference sequence). CDR3 size: 15 residues. This CDR3 reads CASSLAGVWTDTQYF. CDR3 bases: TGTGCCAGCAGCCTAGCGGGGGTTTGGACAGATACGCAGTATTTT.

The rearrangement joins TRBV7-9 to TRBJ2-5; no clear D gene. This CDR3 comprises 15 residues. Germline-derived CDR1 and CDR2 are SEHNR and FQNEAQ (reference sequence). Deletions cut 0 bases from V and 1 base from J, with 9 bases between. CDR3 sequence reads: CASSLAQTSQETQYF. The CDR3 DNA reads TGTGCCAGCAGCTTAGCTCAGACCAGCCAAGAGACCCAGTACTTC.

This chain links TRBV7-2 with TRBJ1-5, with D perhaps TRBD1 (5 bases). The length of the CDR3 is 13 residues. V shed 1 base and J shed 5 bases, with 6 bases lying between them. The V gene's germline CDR1 is SGHTA and CDR2 FQGNSA. Here the CDR3 DNA reads TGTGCCAGCAGCTTAGGGGGGTATCAGCCCCAGCATTTT. Its protein is CASSLGGYQPQHF.

The chain carries TRBV25-1 and TRBJ1-6; D gene uncertain. V was shortened by 4 bases and J by 10 bases, with 11 bases between the two germline ends. This CDR3 contains 13 residues. CDR1 MGHDK and CDR2 SYGVNS come from the germline V gene. The CDR3 DNA is TGTGCCAGCAGTGGCCGACAAAACTCACCCCTCCACTTT. Its protein is CASSGRQNSPLHF.

This chain uses TRBV28 with TRBJ2-7, with 8 bases matching TRBD1. CDR3 length equals 14 residues. Trimming removed 5 bases from V and 2 bases from J; junction bases left unmatched: 5. Germline CDR1 reads MDHEN; CDR2 reads SYDVKM. In nucleotides, the CDR3 is TGTGCCAGCAGTCCCCGGGACAGGCCCTACGAGCAGTACTTC. Translated: CASSPRDRPYEQYF.

The chain uses TRBV7-7 and TRBJ2-5; D unclear. V lost 2 bases to trimming and J lost 5 bases, with 15 bases between them. The CDR3 spans 15 residues. Germline assignment: CDR1 SSHAT and CDR2 FNYEAQ (reference sequence). The CDR3 coding sequence is TGTGCCAGCAGCTTACGTACTACCCTCCTGGAGACCCAGTACTTC. Residues: CASSLRTTLLETQYF.

This clone was found a few times. The rearrangement joins TRBV2 to TRBJ1-3; 8 bases agree with TRBD1. This CDR3 is 15 amino acids long. V dropped 4 bases and J dropped 3; count of bases not matched to a gene: 5. Germline CDR1 SNHLY, CDR2 FYNNEI. The CDR3 DNA reads TGTGCCAGCAGTGGCAACAGGGGGGTTGGAAACACCATATATTTT. This translates into CASSGNRGVGNTIYF.

This clone was seen just once. The chain recombines TRBV28 with TRBJ1-5; 7 bases match TRBD1. The germline V gene has CDR1 MDHEN and CDR2 SYDVKM. There are 14 residues in the CDR3. Losses at the gene ends were 4 bases for V and 3 bases for J; bases not matched to a gene: 3. The CDR3 DNA reads as TGTGCCAGCAGTTCCGGGACAGACAATCAGCCCCAGCATTTT. Protein: CASSSGTDNQPQHF.

The V gene is TRBV24-1, the J gene TRBJ2-2, with 7 nucleotides matching TRBD1. The CDR3 spans 16 residues. The germline CDR1 and CDR2 sequences are KGHDR and SFDVKD. The V and J ends lost 5 bases and 0 bases, in that order; junction bases with no gene match: 5. In DNA, the CDR3 is TGTGCCACCAGTGCTCTGGGACAGTCGAACACCGGGGAGCTGTTTTTT. Amino acid sequence: CATSALGQSNTGELFF.

The V and J genes are TRBV5-1 and TRBJ2-1; 8 bases match TRBD2. CDR1 and CDR2 (germline): SGHRS, YFSETQ. Trimming took 4 bases from V and 2 from J; bases not matched to a gene: 8. The CDR3 consists of 16 residues. The CDR3 region has the DNA TGCGCCAGCAGCCGGATGGCGGGGGGTACCTACAATGAGCAGTTCTTC. Translation: CASSRMAGGTYNEQFF.